The 15 T cell receptor beta chains listed next were all sequenced from one sample in a study of PD-L1 blockade in urothelial cancer (TCRdb year 2017). The time point label on this specimen signifies: pretreatment peripheral blood. The library was made by the immunoSEQ multiplex PCR assay. TCRdb limited this immuneACCESS table to in-frame rearrangements with V and J called. A share of clones is missing; checked studies link under half to unresolved V genes, and the rest is unexplained. The sample has around 79,000 clones on record, 85% of them singletons. In total, the top ten clones hold roughly 6.6% of the sample. The sequencing used PBMCs, collected around atezolizumab (anti-PD-L1) treatment. These receptors were taken from a man aged 40-49 years with urothelial cancer.

The chain employs TRBV28 and TRBJ2-2; D is uncertain. CDR1 and CDR2 (germline): MDHEN, SYDVKM. Between the trimmed V and J ends, which lost 5 bases and 7 bases, there was a span of 8 bases. The CDR3 covers 12 residues. The chain's CDR3 is CASSPPGGELFF. CDR3 bases: TGTGCCAGCAGTCCACCCGGCGGGGAGCTGTTTTTT. The full variable domain, completed using reference TRBV28 and TRBJ2-2, is DVKVTQSSRYLVKRTGEKVFLECVQDMDHENMFWYRQDPGLGLRLIYFSYDVKMKEKGDIPEGYSVSREKKERFSLILESASTNQTSMYLCASSPPGGELFFGEGSRLTVL.

The chain links TRBV5-5 to TRBJ1-1; D remains ambiguous. The germline CDR1 and CDR2 sequences are SGHKS and YYEKEE (reference sequence). The CDR3 has 13 amino acids. The V gene lost 6 bases and the J gene lost 1 base, with 10 bases spanning the gap. The CDR3 protein is CASTLGTNTEAFF. The CDR3 DNA reads TGTGCCAGCACCCTCGGTACGAACACTGAAGCTTTCTTT.

The V gene is TRBV5-8, the J gene TRBJ1-1, with 7 positions matching TRBD1. The CDR3 consists of 16 residues. V shed 4 bases, J shed 6 bases, and the junction held 15 bases outside the gene matches. The germline gives CDR1 SGHTS, CDR2 YDEGEE. CDR3 nucleotides: TGTGCCAGCAGCGACCAGGGCCTCGACAGGGCCCCTGAAGCTTTCTTT. Its translation: CASSDQGLDRAPEAFF. The full variable domain, rest sourced from reference TRBV5-8 and TRBJ1-1, is EAGVTQSPTHLIKTRGQQATLRCSPISGHTSVYWYQQALGLGLQFLLWYDEGEERNRGNFPPRFSGRQFPNYSSELNVNALELEDSALYLCASSDQGLDRAPEAFFGQGTRLTVV.

The chain joins TRBV5-6 to TRBJ2-5; 11 nucleotides line up with TRBD1. V lost 2 bases to trimming and J lost 4 bases; unmatched junction nucleotides: 1. The germline V gene encodes CDR1 SGHDT and CDR2 YYEEEE. The CDR3 loop spans 14 amino acids. This chain's CDR3 is CASSFGQGAETQYF. CDR3 nucleotide sequence: TGTGCCAGCAGCTTTGGACAGGGGGCAGAGACCCAGTACTTC.

The chain joins TRBV4-1 to TRBJ1-2; D gene unclear. The CDR3 extends over 14 amino acids. V was pared by 0 bases and J by 5 bases, with 10 bases between. Germline V gene lookup returns CDR1 MGHRA and CDR2 YSYEKL. The CDR3 DNA follows: TGCGCCAGCAGCCAAGATGACTCAAGATATGGCTACACCTTC. Its protein is CASSQDDSRYGYTF.

The V call is TRBV27, the J call TRBJ2-7; no clear D. Trimming stripped 5 bases from V and 4 bases from J, with 15 bases between. The CDR3 totals 14 residues. CDR1 and CDR2 (germline): MNHEY, SMNVEV (reference sequence). This CDR3 reads CASSQLGFQYEQYF. In DNA, the CDR3 is TGTGCCAGCAGTCAACTCGGGTTTCAATACGAGCAGTACTTC.

The genes are TRBV28 and TRBJ2-5; tentatively, D is TRBD1 (5 bases). The CDR3 sequence is 13 residues long. The V and J ends lost 8 bases and 3 bases respectively, with 13 bases between them. Germline V gene sequence: CDR1 MDHEN, CDR2 SYDVKM. The CDR3 sequence is CASRRQGEETQYF. In nucleotides, the CDR3 is TGTGCCAGCCGGCGGCAGGGTGAAGAGACCCAGTACTTC.

The CDR3 protein is CASTHSRGGVNTGELFF. The CDR3, as DNA: TGTGCCAGCACCCACAGCCGTGGCGGGGTGAACACCGGGGAGCTGTTTTTT. V usage is TRBV7-2 and J usage is TRBJ2-2, with a weak D call TRBD2 (6 bases). This CDR3 comprises 17 residues. Germline V CDR1 and CDR2: SGHTA, FQGNSA. The ends were cut back, 7 bases at V and 1 base at J, with 19 bases in the middle.

This chain links TRBV7-2 with TRBJ2-7; D gene ambiguous. This CDR3 contains 13 residues. V lost 1 base to trimming and J lost 7 bases, with 11 bases between them. CDR1 is SGHTA, CDR2 FQGNSA, per germline. The CDR3: CASSLVAQWEQYF. CDR3 DNA sequence: TGTGCCAGCAGCTTAGTCGCACAGTGGGAGCAGTACTTC. The full variable domain, in which reference TRBV7-2 and TRBJ2-7 provide the parts outside the CDR3, is GAGVSQSPSNKVTEKGKDVELRCDPISGHTALYWYRQSLGQGLEFLIYFQGNSAPDKSGLPSDRFSAERTGGSVSTLTIQRTQQEDSAVYLCASSLVAQWEQYFGPGTRLTVT.

This clone was detected only a few times. The chain joins TRBV7-2 to TRBJ2-6, with D perhaps matching TRBD2 (6 bases). The CDR3 runs to 17 residues. V shed 2 bases and J shed 2 bases, with 13 bases lying between them. The germline V gene has CDR1 SGHTA and CDR2 FQGNSA. The CDR3 here is CASSLTIGGTGANVLTF. In DNA form, the CDR3 reads TGTGCCAGCAGCTTAACGATCGGGGGAACTGGGGCCAACGTCCTGACTTTC. Combining the CDR3 with reference TRBV7-2 and TRBJ2-6 gives the whole variable domain GAGVSQSPSNKVTEKGKDVELRCDPISGHTALYWYRQSLGQGLEFLIYFQGNSAPDKSGLPSDRFSAERTGGSVSTLTIQRTQQEDSAVYLCASSLTIGGTGANVLTFGAGSRLTVL.

This clone was seen just once. CDR3 sequence reads: CASNEEDQETQYF. The CDR3 DNA is TGTGCCAGCAACGAGGAAGACCAAGAGACCCAGTACTTC. This chain links TRBV7-9 with TRBJ2-5; D ambiguous. V dropped 7 bases and J dropped 0 bases, with 9 bases sitting between them. The germline V gene has CDR1 SEHNR and CDR2 FQNEAQ (reference sequence). This CDR3 contains 13 residues.

The rearrangement links TRBV27 to TRBJ2-7, with TRBD2 matching over 7 bases. This CDR3 has 15 residues. V dropped 5 bases and J dropped 5; count of bases not matched to a gene: 12. Germline CDR1 is MNHEY and CDR2 is SMNVEV (reference sequence). The CDR3 DNA reads TGTGCCAGCAGTCGGAAGGGGACGGGGAGGGACGAGCAGTACTTC. This gives the protein CASSRKGTGRDEQYF.

The chain carries TRBV4-2 and TRBJ2-7; the match to TRBD2 covers 9 bases. V gave up 0 bases and J gave up 3 bases; unmatched junction bases: 9. This CDR3 has 17 amino acids. Germline CDR1 LGHNA, CDR2 YNFKEQ. The CDR3 here is CASSQEETGTSSYEQYF. The CDR3 DNA sequence: TGTGCCAGCAGCCAAGAGGAAACCGGGACTAGCAGCTACGAGCAGTACTTC.

The chain couples TRBV27 to TRBJ2-3, with D tentatively TRBD1 (5 bases). The germline gives CDR1 MNHEY, CDR2 SMNVEV (reference sequence). The V end was cut by 6 bases, the J end by 0 bases, with 10 bases between. The CDR3 runs to 14 residues. Here the CDR3 reads CASRRQSSTDTQYF. Written as DNA, the CDR3 is TGTGCCAGCAGACGACAGAGTAGCACAGATACGCAGTATTTT.

The rearrangement uses TRBV29-1 and TRBJ1-4, with D unresolved. Germline lookup yields CDR1 SQVTM and CDR2 ANQGSEA. The CDR3 consists of 14 residues. Trimming stripped 6 bases from V and 4 bases from J, with 15 bases between. CDR3 protein: CSVSEGSGNEKLFF. CDR3 nucleotides: TGCAGCGTATCAGAGGGCAGTGGTAATGAAAAACTGTTTTTT.